The rows below give T cell receptor beta chains drawn from one sample of a study of post-analysis software for immune sequencing data. MiXCR was run by TCRdb on the PCR reads, yielding one entry per CDR3 protein. The sample yields approximately 440,000 distinct CDR3 sequences, 45% seen once. The sequencing input was blood. These receptors originate from a girl aged 5 to 17 with multiple sclerosis. The CDR3 runs from the conserved cysteine through the conserved F or W. D genes are given only for firm matches. Size tells how often a clone was seen (once, few, many) or the class of an expanded clone, and some rows leave it out.

d_call j_call v_call clone_size cdr3_nt cdr3_aa
TRBD1 TRBJ2-3 TRBV28 NA TGTGCCAGCGGCCCCGGGACAGCTAGCACAGATACGCAGTATTTT CASGPGTASTDTQYF
NA TRBJ1-4 TRBV25-1 NA TGTGCCAGCAGGGAAGTTGCAACTAATGAAAAACTGTTTTTT CASREVATNEKLFF
NA TRBJ2-7 TRBV2 NA TGTGCCAGCAATGGTGGGGGTTCAAGGAACGAGCAGTACTTC CASNGGGSRNEQYF
NA TRBJ2-7 TRBV20-1 NA TGCAGTGCCCAAACGCCCTTTTTTTACGAGCAGTACTTC CSAQTPFFYEQYF
NA TRBJ2-2 TRBV7-3 NA TGTGCCAGCAGCTTAACGCTTACCGGGGAGCTGTTTTTT CASSLTLTGELFF
NA TRBJ2-3 TRBV6-5 NA TGTGCCAGCAGTTACTGGCGGGGACACGGCACAGATACGCAGTATTTT CASSYWRGHGTDTQYF
TRBD2 TRBJ2-3 TRBV5-1 NA TGCGCCAGCAGTTTCGGACTAGCGGGAGTCCGCACAGATACGCAGTATTTT CASSFGLAGVRTDTQYF
TRBD2 TRBJ2-1 TRBV24-1 NA TGTGCCACCGCGGGACTAGCGGATTACAATGAGCAGTTCTTC CATAGLADYNEQFF
NA TRBJ2-5 TRBV20-1 NA TGCAGTGCTAGCGATAGCGGAGGTGGGGAGACCCAGTACTTC CSASDSGGGETQYF
TRBD2 TRBJ2-3 TRBV29-1 few TGCAGCGTTCTCGGGCTAGCGGATACAGATACGCAGTATTTT CSVLGLADTDTQYF
NA TRBJ1-5 TRBV4-1 few TGCGCCAGCAGTACAAACAATCAGCCCCAGCATTTT CASSTNNQPQHF
TRBD2 TRBJ2-7 TRBV6-5 NA TGTGCCAGCAATCGGCTAGCGGGAGGGTACGAGCAGTACTTC CASNRLAGGYEQYF